This T cell receptor (beta chain) appears in the sequencing data of a study of T cell changes during pregnancy in multiple sclerosis. This CDR3 region has 15 residues. V dropped 4 bases and J dropped 2; count of bases not matched to a gene: 8. CDR1 LNHDA and CDR2 SQIVND come from the germline V gene (reference sequence). Using immunoSEQ multiplex PCR, the repertoire was profiled, and TCRdb retains in-frame clones only, with some absent. The sample yields 25,000 to 30,000 clones, about 92% seen once. This clone was counted a single time. Sequenced here: CD4+ T cells from peripheral blood mononuclear cells, sampled after pregnancy. This chain links TRBV19 with TRBJ2-7; 7 positions match TRBD1. This TCR derives from a female donor with multiple sclerosis, enrolled in a pregnancy study. The CDR3 DNA reads TGTGCCAGTAGTACCACGACAGGGTCCCCCTACGAGCAGTACTTC. This encodes CASSTTTGSPYEQYF.